This record covers a single TCR beta chain. Its specific antigen is unknown. Nothing much larger sits one base from this clone, and base qualities are not available. TCRbeta CDR3 regions were amplified from genomic DNA by means of the immunoSEQ Assay, a bias-controlled multiplex PCR. In the authors' own workflow: Nucleated cell counts per sample were estimated from amplification of reference gene primers within the assay. To quantify the absolute abundance of each unique TCRbeta CDR3 rearrangement, sequence reads were collapsed and filtered. Productive Simpson clonality was computed per sample as the square root of Simpson's diversity index over productive rearrangements. In its TCRdb copy, this immuneACCESS table keeps in-frame sequences only and misses some clones. Where compared with another copy, unresolved V genes explain less than half of these, and the others have no known cause. D and trimming were read from the DNA, whereas the V and J calls and clone size are those reported in that table. Here the sample has 390,000 or so clones; nearly 90% occur a single time. The ten most abundant clones make up about 6.8% of the sample.

Collaborating institutions collected whole blood in K2EDTA tubes following their own protocols. Collaborator samples were shipped for TCRbeta analysis as frozen whole blood, isolated PBMCs, or DNA extracted from either sample type. Measured from the cysteine to the phenylalanine, the CDR3 is 15 residues long. The read is trimmed to its CDR3 DNA, 45 bases read in frame from base 1. From the germline V gene, CDR1 is KGHSH and CDR2 is LQKENI. V is pruned by 3 bases and J by 1 base, leaving 3 bases of the junction without a gene match. This entry comes from a study of blood T cell repertoires in COVID-19 (TCRdb year 2020). Concerning the study at large: Samples covering the acute and convalescent phases of COVID-19 were provided by collaborators in the United States, Italy and Spain. The material from the prospective study consisted of cDNA or gDNA derived from T cells, B-cell-depleted T cells, or PBMCs. Deeply sampled blood TCRbeta repertoires from subjects exposed to, actively infected with, or recovered from COVID-19 were included in the dataset. A freely available public database, intended as a resource for researchers studying the immune response to SARS-CoV-2, is where the repertoires were released. The samples were drawn from the first 160 participants of the ongoing ImmuneRACE study and from over 950 subjects provided by 6 global collaborators. Sample metadata almost always included a de-identified subject ID, COVID-19 status, age in years and sex. Where available, HLA class I and class II types were obtained from metadata supplied by the sample provider rather than from assay-based typing.

On the study overall, not on this receptor specifically: How much clinical and demographic metadata was included differed by source and by participant, and the metadata was provided uncurated.

Sequenced input: peripheral blood. Recombination connected TRBV18 to TRBJ2-3, with 8 bases matching TRBD2. This clonotype was sampled from a man aged 18-30 years with active or convalescent COVID-19. The DNA is TGTGCCAGCTCACCTGGAGCGGGGGGCACAGATACGCAGTATTTT. It translates as CASSPGAGGTDTQYF.